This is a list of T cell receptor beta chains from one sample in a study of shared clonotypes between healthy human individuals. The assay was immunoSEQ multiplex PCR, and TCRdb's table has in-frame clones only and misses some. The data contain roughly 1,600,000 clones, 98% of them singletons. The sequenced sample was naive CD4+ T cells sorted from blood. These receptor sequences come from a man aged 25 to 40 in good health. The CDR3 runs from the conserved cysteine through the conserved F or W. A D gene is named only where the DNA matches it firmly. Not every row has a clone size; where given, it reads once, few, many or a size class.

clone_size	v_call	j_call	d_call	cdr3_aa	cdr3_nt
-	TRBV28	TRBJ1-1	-	CASPKGGEGTEAFF	TGTGCCAGCCCCAAGGGAGGGGAGGGAACTGAAGCTTTCTTT
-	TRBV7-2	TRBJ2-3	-	CASSLSGTGSTDTQYF	TGTGCCAGCAGCTTAAGCGGGACAGGAAGCACAGATACGCAGTATTTT
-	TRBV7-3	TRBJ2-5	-	CASSLFGTSQETQYF	TGTGCCAGCAGCCTTTTTGGGACAAGCCAAGAGACCCAGTACTTC
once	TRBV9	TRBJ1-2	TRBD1	CASSTGGAIYGYTF	TGTGCCAGCAGCACAGGGGGCGCGATCTATGGCTACACCTTC
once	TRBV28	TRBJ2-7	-	CASSTNYEQYF	TGTGCCAGCAGTACCAACTACGAGCAGTACTTC
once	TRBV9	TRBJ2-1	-	CASSVAAPSYNEQFF	TGTGCCAGCAGCGTCGCCGCCCCTAGCTACAATGAGCAGTTCTTC
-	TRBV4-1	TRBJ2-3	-	CASSQEVDTQYF	TGCGCCAGCAGCCAAGAAGTTGATACGCAGTATTTT
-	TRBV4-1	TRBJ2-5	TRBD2	CASSPAGVGQETQYF	TGCGCCAGCAGCCCGGCGGGAGTCGGTCAAGAGACCCAGTACTTC
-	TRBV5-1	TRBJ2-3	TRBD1	CASSLSTGTGGLDTQYF	TGCGCCAGCAGCCTGAGTACAGGGACAGGGGGCTTGGATACGCAGTATTTT
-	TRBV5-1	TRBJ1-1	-	CASNPWGPLDTEAFF	TGCGCCAGCAATCCGTGGGGGCCGCTGGACACTGAAGCTTTCTTT
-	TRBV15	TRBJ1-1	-	CATSRGKLLNTEAFF	TGTGCCACCAGCAGAGGTAAGCTTTTGAACACTGAAGCTTTCTTT
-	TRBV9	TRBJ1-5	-	CASSLYGSNQPQHF	TGTGCCAGCAGCCTATATGGGAGCAATCAGCCCCAGCATTTT
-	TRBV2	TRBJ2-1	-	CASNQKSSYNEQFF	TGTGCCAGCAATCAGAAAAGCTCCTACAATGAGCAGTTCTTC
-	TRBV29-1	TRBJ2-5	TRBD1	CSEIGQGRGTQYF	TGCAGCGAAATTGGACAGGGGCGGGGGACCCAGTACTTC
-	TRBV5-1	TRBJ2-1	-	CASSLVADLISYNEQFF	TGCGCCAGCAGCTTGGTAGCGGACCTGATCTCCTACAATGAGCAGTTCTTC
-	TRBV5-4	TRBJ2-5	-	CASSHTILGGSWETQYF	TGTGCCAGCAGCCACACGATATTGGGGGGTAGCTGGGAGACCCAGTACTTC
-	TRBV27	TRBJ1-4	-	CASSRNGLGEKLFF	TGTGCCAGCAGCCGAAACGGGTTAGGAGAAAAACTGTTTTTT
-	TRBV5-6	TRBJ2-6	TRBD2	CASSLPSGRVSGANVLTF	TGTGCCAGCAGCTTGCCCAGCGGGAGGGTCTCTGGGGCCAACGTCCTGACTTTC
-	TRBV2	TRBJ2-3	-	CASSTEGPDTQYF	TGTGCCAGCTCAACCGAGGGCCCAGATACGCAGTATTTT
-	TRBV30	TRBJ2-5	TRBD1	CAWSLPGQGRETQYF	TGTGCCTGGAGCCTACCGGGACAGGGGCGGGAGACCCAGTACTTC
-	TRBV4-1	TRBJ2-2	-	CASSQFKDSTGELFF	TGCGCCAGCAGCCAATTTAAGGACAGCACCGGGGAGCTGTTTTTT
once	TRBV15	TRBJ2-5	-	CATSRGIETQYF	TGTGCCACCAGCAGAGGGATCGAGACCCAGTACTTC
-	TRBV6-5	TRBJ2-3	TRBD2	CATRVAGTSRDTQYF	TGTGCCACCCGTGTAGCCGGGACTAGTAGGGATACGCAGTATTTT
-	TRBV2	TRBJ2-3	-	CASSGRQFPSTDTQYF	TGTGCCAGCAGTGGTAGACAGTTCCCTAGCACAGATACGCAGTATTTT
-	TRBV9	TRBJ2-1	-	CASSVEAMAGSYEQFF	TGTGCCAGCAGCGTAGAGGCGATGGCAGGGAGTTATGAGCAGTTCTTC
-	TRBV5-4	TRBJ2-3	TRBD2	CASSPGRTSLSSRTDTQYF	TGTGCCAGCAGCCCAGGGAGGACTAGCCTGTCGAGCCGCACAGATACGCAGTATTTT
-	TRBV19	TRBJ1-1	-	CASSIGGRVDTEAFF	TGTGCCAGTAGTATAGGAGGAAGGGTCGACACTGAAGCTTTCTTT
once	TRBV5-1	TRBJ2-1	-	CASSLGLSGIRFGNEQFF	TGCGCCAGCAGCTTGGGGCTCTCTGGGATTAGGTTTGGCAATGAGCAGTTCTTC
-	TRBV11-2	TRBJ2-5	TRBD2	CASSLDTSGRRKETQYF	TGTGCCAGCAGCTTAGACACTAGCGGGAGGCGAAAAGAGACCCAGTACTTC
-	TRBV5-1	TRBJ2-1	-	CASSWGGDTNEQFF	TGCGCCAGCAGCTGGGGAGGCGACACCAATGAGCAGTTCTTC
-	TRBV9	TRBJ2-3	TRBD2	CASGGGRRDTQYF	TGTGCCAGCGGGGGAGGGCGCAGGGATACGCAGTATTTT
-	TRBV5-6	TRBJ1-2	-	CASSPGYNYGYTF	TGTGCCAGCAGTCCCGGTTATAACTATGGCTACACCTTC
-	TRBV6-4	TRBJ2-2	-	CASSDSYYTGELFF	TGTGCCAGCAGTGACAGCTACTACACCGGGGAGCTGTTTTTT
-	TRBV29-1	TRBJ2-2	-	CSVRVVNTGELFF	TGCAGCGTTCGGGTAGTTAACACCGGGGAGCTGTTTTTT
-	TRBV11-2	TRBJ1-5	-	CASSSSGRSNQPQHF	TGTGCCAGCAGCTCCTCCGGACGTAGCAATCAGCCCCAGCATTTT
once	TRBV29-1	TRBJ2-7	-	CSVVASPTTYEQYF	TGCAGCGTTGTAGCTAGCCCGACTACCTACGAGCAGTACTTC
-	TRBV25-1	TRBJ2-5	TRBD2	CASSELLAGGWETQYF	TGTGCCAGCAGTGAATTGCTAGCGGGAGGCTGGGAGACCCAGTACTTC
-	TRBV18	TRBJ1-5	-	CASSPNDRPYQPQHF	TGTGCCAGCTCACCAAACGACAGGCCTTATCAGCCCCAGCATTTT
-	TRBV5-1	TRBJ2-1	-	CASRSGWVSYNEQFF	TGCGCCAGCAGGTCTGGGTGGGTTTCCTACAATGAGCAGTTCTTC
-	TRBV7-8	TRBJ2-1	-	CASSLESWVNEQFF	TGTGCCAGCAGCTTAGAGTCTTGGGTTAATGAGCAGTTCTTC
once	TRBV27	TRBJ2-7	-	CASVGVFDEQYF	TGTGCCAGCGTGGGGGTGTTCGACGAGCAGTACTTC
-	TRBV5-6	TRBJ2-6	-	CASSLPGDGFSGANVLTF	TGTGCCAGCAGCTTGCCGGGGGACGGATTCTCTGGGGCCAACGTCCTGACTTTC
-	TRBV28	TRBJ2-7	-	CASSPISGVAGSSEQYF	TGTGCCAGCAGTCCCATATCTGGGGTGGCGGGATCATCCGAGCAGTACTTC
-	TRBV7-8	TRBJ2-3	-	CASSLVRTFTTDTQYF	TGTGCCAGCAGCTTAGTGCGGACCTTTACCACAGATACGCAGTATTTT
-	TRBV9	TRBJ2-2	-	CASSVDMNTGELFF	TGTGCCAGCAGCGTTGACATGAACACCGGGGAGCTGTTTTTT
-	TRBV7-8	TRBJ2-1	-	CASSSLSRWSSYNEQFF	TGTGCCAGCAGCTCACTCTCAAGGTGGAGCTCCTACAATGAGCAGTTCTTC
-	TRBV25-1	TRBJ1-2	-	CASSESGRNYGYTF	TGTGCCAGCAGTGAATCTGGCCGCAACTATGGCTACACCTTC
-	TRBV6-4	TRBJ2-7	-	CASIIYTGANYEQYF	TGTGCCAGCATTATTTATACCGGGGCAAACTACGAGCAGTACTTC
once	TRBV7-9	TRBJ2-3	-	CASSLQVRGTDTQYF	TGTGCCAGCAGCTTACAGGTCAGGGGTACAGATACGCAGTATTTT
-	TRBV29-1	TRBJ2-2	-	CSASTQNTGELFF	TGCAGCGCTTCGACCCAAAACACCGGGGAGCTGTTTTTT
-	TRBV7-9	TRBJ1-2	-	CASSLGQFLYGYTF	TGTGCCAGCAGCTTAGGACAGTTCCTTTATGGCTACACCTTC
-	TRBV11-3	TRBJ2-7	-	CASSSASSDRDYEQYF	TGTGCCAGCAGCTCAGCCTCTTCGGACAGAGACTACGAGCAGTACTTC
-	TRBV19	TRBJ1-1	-	CASSILVNTEAFF	TGTGCCAGTAGTATATTAGTTAACACTGAAGCTTTCTTT
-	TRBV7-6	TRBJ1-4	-	CASSLNPLRLADEKLFF	TGTGCCAGCAGCTTAAACCCACTCAGACTTGCGGACGAAAAACTGTTTTTT